The TCR beta chain under discussion was sequenced for a study of shared clonotypes between healthy human individuals. The V gene's germline CDR1 is LGHNA and CDR2 YNFKEQ. This CDR3 contains 15 residues. The trim removed 3 bases at V and 10 bases at J, leaving 5 bases unmatched. CD8 cells classed as naive were CD45RO-negative and positively selected for CCR7, excluding terminally differentiated effector memory CD45RA+ cells. The table came from immunoSEQ multiplex PCR; TCRdb's copy has only in-frame clones and leaves some out. Found here are millions of clones, 90% to 95% of them singletons; the top ten hold under 2%.

The chain joins TRBV4-2 to TRBJ2-1; TRBD2 matches 14 bases. Specimen: naive CD8+ T cells from PBMCs. This clonotype was sampled from a man aged 18 to 29 in good health. Some clones in this sample may be carry-over from other donors' samples. CDR3 bases: TGTGCCAGCAGCCAGCCGGGACTAGCGGGAGTGGAGCAGTTCTTC. It specifies CASSQPGLAGVEQFF.